This T cell receptor beta chain was identified during a study of CD8+ T cells in alopecia areata. Looking at the study overall: Administration of oral tofacitinib to treated patients was at 5 to 10 mg twice daily.

The trim removed 7 bases at V and 3 bases at J, leaving 6 bases unmatched. This CDR3 has 15 amino acids. Germline V gene lookup returns CDR1 SNHLY and CDR2 FYNNEI. As part of sample collection, lesional scalp punch biopsies and peripheral blood were taken from alopecia areata patients. A FACSAria was used to sort CD4+ and CD8+ T cells. These cells came from PBMCs. General observations from the study: Sequence data from scalp samples additionally include resident alphabeta T cells of normal skin.

RNA, once extracted, was reverse transcribed into cDNA for use as the sequencing template. Assay used: immunoSEQ multiplex PCR; TCRdb lists only in-frame clones, some missing. The repertoire holds under 70,000 clones, under 75% seen once, with approximately 15% in the top ten. Points on this clone: Its antigen is still unknown.

This receptor was obtained from a human donor with alopecia areata. The chain couples TRBV2 to TRBJ2-7, with TRBD2 matching 13 bases. The sequencing here drew on CD8+ T cells sorted from blood, taken at week 0. CDR3 protein: CASKGGTSGNYEQYF. The CDR3 bases are TGTGCCAGCAAGGGGGGGACTAGCGGGAACTACGAGCAGTACTTC.